Shown below are 18 T cell receptor beta chains from a single sample sequenced in a study of spatial heterogeneity in lung cancer. No antigens are known for them. The study, taken as a whole, reports: Higher tumor mutation counts went along with higher counts of expanded intratumoral alpha and beta TCRs.

MiXCR was run by TCRdb on the 5' RACE reads, yielding one entry per CDR3 protein. The table shows about 11,000 distinct CDR3 sequences, with approximately 4.7% occurring only once. The time point denotes: sample taken at primary tumor resection. Material: lung tumor tissue, obtained at surgery. Receptors originate from a male donor with early-stage non-small cell lung cancer.

In this sample, this clonotype is medium-sized. A library made for alpha chains picked up this beta chain off target, so its size means little. This chain links TRBV11-3 with TRBJ2-1; D remains unclear. Between the trimmed V and J ends, which lost 2 bases and 5 bases, there was a span of 7 bases. The CDR3 contains 13 residues. Germline CDR1 SGHNT, CDR2 YENEEA. The chain's CDR3 is CASSLNRDNEQFF. CDR3 bases: TGTGCCAGCAGCTTAAACAGAGACAATGAGCAGTTCTTC.

Ten or more counts support this clonotype. This beta chain is an off-target read within a library intended for alpha chains, so its frequency means little. The chain uses TRBV12-3 or TRBV12-4 and TRBJ2-2, with D possibly being TRBD1 (5 bases). Trimming removed 1 base at V and 3 bases at J, with 9 bases between. The CDR3 is made up of 15 amino acids. The CDR3: CASSLDQGDTGELFF. DNA for the CDR3: TGTGCCAGCAGTTTAGATCAAGGGGACACCGGGGAGCTGTTTTTT.

This clonotype is classed as medium-sized (0.01 to 0.1%). This beta chain represents an off-target read in a library built for alpha chains; its size is of limited meaning. The rearrangement joins TRBV24-1 to TRBJ2-2, with TRBD1 as a possible D gene (6 bases). V was trimmed by 8 bases and J by 0 bases, leaving 6 bases between them. The CDR3 is 13 amino acids. CDR1 and CDR2 (germline): KGHDR, SFDVKD. The CDR3 spells CATTGANTGELFF. The CDR3 coding sequence is TGTGCCACCACAGGGGCGAACACCGGGGAGCTGTTTTTT.

By frequency in the sample, this clonotype is medium-sized. A library made for alpha chains picked up this beta chain off target, so its size means little. The chain recombines TRBV20-1 with TRBJ1-5, with TRBD1 identical over 8 bases. V shed 3 bases, J shed 7 bases, and the junction held 2 bases outside the gene matches. This CDR3 comprises 12 residues. Germline assignment: CDR1 DFQATT and CDR2 SNEGSKA (reference sequence). CDR3 sequence reads: CSASNRGQPQHF. CDR3 DNA sequence: TGCAGTGCTAGTAACAGGGGGCAGCCCCAGCATTTT.

This clonotype was observed many times. For a library built for alpha chains, this beta chain is a stray read; little rests on its size. The chain joins TRBV5-1 to TRBJ1-1, with 8 nucleotides matching TRBD1. Looked up from germline, CDR1 is SGHRS and CDR2 is YFSETQ. The CDR3 is made up of 15 amino acids. V was clipped by 0 bases and J by 3 bases; unmatched bases: 4. The CDR3 reads CASSLGQGWDTEAFF. For the CDR3, the DNA is TGCGCCAGCAGCTTGGGACAGGGGTGGGACACTGAAGCTTTCTTT. Complete variable domain (other parts from reference TRBV5-1 and TRBJ1-1): KAGVTQTPRYLIKTRGQQVTLSCSPISGHRSVSWYQQTPGQGLQFLFEYFSETQRNKGNFPGRFSGRQFSNSRSEMNVSTLELGDSALYLCASSLGQGWDTEAFFGQGTRLTVV.

As regards this clonotype: Within a library made for alpha chains, this beta chain is off target, and its count is uninformative. The genes are TRBV7-8 and TRBJ1-1, with 8 bases fitting TRBD1. J was trimmed by 3 bases and V by 5 bases; bases with no gene match: 5. This CDR3 region has 14 residues. Germline V gene lookup returns CDR1 SGHVS and CDR2 FQNEAQ. The CDR3 bases are TGTGCCAGCAGCGGGCAGACAGGGGACACTGAAGCTTTCTTT. Encoded protein: CASSGQTGDTEAFF.

This clonotype was seen many times. Since it is a stray read in a library aimed at alpha chains, this beta chain has a size that is not meaningful. CDR3 sequence: CASSFLAGVPSYEQYF. In DNA, the CDR3 is TGTGCCAGCAGTTTTCTCGCGGGAGTTCCCTCCTACGAGCAGTACTTC. This chain links TRBV28 with TRBJ2-7; 7 nucleotides match TRBD2. The J segment lost 0 bases and the V segment lost 3 bases, leaving 8 bases of the junction unmatched. The CDR3 has 16 amino acids. CDR1 is MDHEN and CDR2 is SYDVKM in the germline V gene.

This clonotype was detected many times. This beta chain lies outside the target of a library built for alpha chains; its clone size means little. The J gene is TRBJ2-7, the V gene TRBV29-1; TRBD2 agrees at 11 bases. Trimming at V came to 3 bases and at J to 5 bases, leaving 6 bases not matched to a gene. This CDR3 is 14 amino acids long. The germline gives CDR1 SQVTM, CDR2 ANQGSEA. The DNA for the CDR3 is TGCAGCGTTGAGTTCACTAGCGGGAGCCACGAGCAGTACTTC. Protein product: CSVEFTSGSHEQYF.

This clonotype was picked up many times. This beta chain was picked up by a library intended for alpha chains and is off target, so its count carries little meaning. V and J are TRBV27 and TRBJ2-3; no clear D. V lost 2 bases to trimming and J lost 0 bases, with 9 bases between them. Germline values: CDR1 MNHEY, CDR2 SMNVEV (reference sequence). CDR3 length equals 15 residues. The CDR3 DNA is TGTGCCAGCAGTTTAGTCTTCCGTAGCACAGATACGCAGTATTTT. It translates to CASSLVFRSTDTQYF.

As to this clonotype: Being off target in a library aimed at alpha chains, this beta chain has a size of little meaning. J is TRBJ2-7 and V is TRBV28; 13 bases map to TRBD2. After removal of 6 bases from V and 7 bases from J, the junction contained 12 bases not matched to a gene. CDR1 is MDHEN, CDR2 SYDVKM, per germline. CDR3 length: 16 amino acids. The CDR3 loop reads CASRRTSGSSLGEQYF. CDR3 DNA: TGTGCCAGCAGAAGGACTAGCGGGAGCAGTTTGGGGGAGCAGTACTTC.

At least ten counts were recorded for this clonotype. This beta chain is an off-target read within a library intended for alpha chains, so its frequency means little. The chain employs TRBV27 and TRBJ1-5; D is ambiguous. Germline values: CDR1 MNHEY, CDR2 SMNVEV (reference sequence). There are 14 residues in the CDR3. Trimming took off 2 bases at V and 6 bases at J, with 11 bases between the two ends. The CDR3 spells CASSLDGWGQPQHF. CDR3 nucleotides: TGTGCCAGCAGTTTAGACGGATGGGGTCAGCCCCAGCATTTT.

Comments on this clonotype: This beta chain is off target for a library built for alpha chains, so its abundance means little. The rearrangement links TRBV3-1 to TRBJ2-4; 7 bases map to TRBD1. V gave up 1 base and J gave up 13 bases; unmatched junction bases: 7. This CDR3 is built from 13 residues. Germline V CDR1 and CDR2: LGHDT, YNNKEL (reference sequence). CDR3 bases: TGTGCCAGCAGCCAAGGGACAGGTTCGCGGCAGTACTTC. This encodes CASSQGTGSRQYF.

Relative to its sample, this clonotype is medium-sized. The library was built for alpha chains, so this beta chain is an off-target read and its size means little. V gene TRBV7-9 combines with J gene TRBJ1-2; 8 bases match TRBD1. Trimming cost V 1 base and J 8 bases; bases outside gene matches: 9. The CDR3 runs to 15 residues. Germline-derived CDR1 and CDR2 are SEHNR and FQNEAQ (reference sequence). CDR3 DNA: TGTGCCAGCAGCTTAGGACAGGGGATATTAGGCGGCTACACCTTC. Amino acids: CASSLGQGILGGYTF.

Comment on this clonotype: This beta chain is a stray read from a library made for alpha chains; its abundance is not meaningful. V is TRBV18 and J is TRBJ2-3; 7 positions agree with TRBD1. CDR3 length: 14 residues. The V and J ends lost 6 bases and 4 bases, in that order; junction bases with no gene match: 7. In germline, CDR1 is KGHSH, CDR2 LQKENI. CDR3 nucleotides: TGTGCCAGCTCCCCCCGGGACAGTGCAGATACGCAGTATTTT. Residues: CASSPRDSADTQYF.

This clonotype was seen repeatedly, ten times or more. This beta chain is an unintended read in a library built for alpha chains; its size means little. This rearrangement joins TRBV7-9 to TRBJ2-3; TRBD2 agrees at 10 bases. Trimming cost V 3 bases and J 4 bases; bases outside gene matches: 4. The CDR3 contains 15 residues. Per germline, CDR1 SEHNR and CDR2 FQNEAQ (reference sequence). CDR3 in amino acids: CASSLGAGGPDTQYF. CDR3 nucleotides: TGTGCCAGCAGCTTGGGAGCGGGGGGGCCAGATACGCAGTATTTT. Together with reference TRBV7-9 and TRBJ2-3, the CDR3 gives the full variable domain: DTGVSQNPRHKITKRGQNVTFRCDPISEHNRLYWYRQTLGQGPEFLTYFQNEAQLEKSRLLSDRFSAERPKGSFSTLEIQRTEQGDSAMYLCASSLGAGGPDTQYFGPGTRLTVL.

There are many counts of this clonotype. This beta chain represents an off-target read in a library built for alpha chains; its size is of limited meaning. The V gene is TRBV12-3 or TRBV12-4, the J gene TRBJ1-1, with D uncertain. V was shortened by 6 bases and J by 8 bases, with 22 bases between the two germline ends. The CDR3 totals 15 residues. For the CDR3, the DNA is TGTGCCAGCAGCCTTAGTCCCCCGAGGGAAGGAGAAGCTTTCTTT. Protein: CASSLSPPREGEAFF.

This clonotype was recorded once. Found in a library prepared for alpha chains, this beta chain is an off-target read, and its abundance has little meaning. The genes are TRBV7-6 and TRBJ2-1; D gene uncertain. This CDR3 has 14 residues. Germline V gene lookup returns CDR1 SGHVS and CDR2 FNYEAQ. Trimming removed 1 base from V and 5 bases from J, with 9 bases in between. The CDR3 loop is CASSLGFSHNEQFF. The CDR3 nucleotides are TGTGCCAGCAGCTTAGGATTTTCCCACAATGAGCAGTTCTTC.

This clonotype was observed at least ten times. This beta chain is a stray read from a library made for alpha chains; its abundance is not meaningful. V is TRBV10-3 and J is TRBJ2-1; 10 bases are a match to TRBD2. Germline CDR1 is ENHRY and CDR2 is SYGVKD. V gave up 4 bases and J gave up 5 bases; unmatched junction bases: 2. The CDR3 extends over 14 amino acids. The CDR3: CAISGSGGNNEQFF. As DNA, the CDR3 is TGTGCCATCAGTGGTAGCGGGGGGAACAATGAGCAGTTCTTC.